These 24 T cell receptor beta chains share one sample of origin, sequenced in a study of blood T cell repertoires in COVID-19. Measured with immunoSEQ multiplex PCR; TCRdb has only the in-frame clones, and not every one. Among just over 350,000 clones listed, 65% to 90% were seen once. Sequencing input: peripheral blood. The receptors originated from a woman in her fifties or sixties with COVID-19, enrolled during active disease.

The V call is TRBV6-6, the J call TRBJ1-5; possible D gene TRBD1, 5 bases. Deletions cut 0 bases from V and 3 bases from J, with 12 bases between. The CDR3 is made up of 16 amino acids. Germline V gene lookup returns CDR1 MNHNY and CDR2 SVGAGI (reference sequence). The CDR3 DNA follows: TGTGCCAGCAGTTACTCCCCAGGGAGGGTCAATCAGCCCCAGCATTTT. Its protein product is CASSYSPGRVNQPQHF.

The gene calls are TRBV5-1 and TRBJ2-5; 8 bases fit TRBD2. Germline values: CDR1 SGHRS, CDR2 YFSETQ. V gave up 9 bases and J gave up 5 bases; unmatched junction bases: 9. CDR3 length: 13 amino acids. The CDR3 DNA sequence: TGCGCCACCAATAGCGGGGTGGGCGAGACCCAGTACTTC. Protein: CATNSGVGETQYF.

The chain is built from TRBV11-2 and TRBJ1-2; D uncertain. The CDR3 is made up of 16 amino acids. Germline CDR1 reads SGHAT; CDR2 reads FQNNGV. V shed 7 bases and J shed 12 bases, with 30 bases lying between them. The CDR3 spells CASKSDASRRWSGDTF. In nucleotides, the CDR3 is TGTGCCAGCAAATCCGACGCGTCCAGACGTTGGTCCGGGGACACCTTC.

This clone has just one count. The genes are TRBV27 and TRBJ1-1; D possibly corresponds to TRBD1 (5 bases). The CDR3 has 14 residues. Per germline, CDR1 MNHEY and CDR2 SMNVEV (reference sequence). V lost 8 bases and J 4 bases, leaving 17 bases between the germline ends. The CDR3 DNA follows: TGTGCCAGCTATAGTCAGGGTAGGGGCACTGAAGCTTTCTTT. It specifies CASYSQGRGTEAFF.

In DNA, the CDR3 is TGTGCCAGCAGCACCAGACAGGTAACCGAGCAGTACTTC. It translates to CASSTRQVTEQYF. The genes are TRBV5-4 and TRBJ2-7, with D tentatively TRBD1 (6 bases). The germline V gene has CDR1 SGHNT and CDR2 YYREEE (reference sequence). This CDR3 region has 13 residues. V gave up 4 bases and J gave up 6 bases, with 14 bases separating them.

The J gene is TRBJ2-3, the V gene TRBV2; TRBD2 agrees at 8 bases. Per the germline V gene, CDR1 is SNHLY and CDR2 is FYNNEI. The CDR3 consists of 15 residues. The ends lost 6 bases at V and 8 bases at J; junction bases unmatched: 13. The CDR3 sequence: CASSTGGGASPTQYF. The DNA for the CDR3 is TGTGCCAGCAGCACGGGAGGGGGGGCCTCCCCTACGCAGTATTTT.

V and J are TRBV7-9 and TRBJ1-2; 7 bases are a match to TRBD1. V lost 5 bases to trimming and J lost 7 bases; unmatched junction nucleotides: 25. Per the germline V gene, CDR1 is SEHNR and CDR2 is FQNEAQ (reference sequence). The CDR3 is 19 amino acids. The CDR3 loop is CASSGTARARDRHFFGYTF. As DNA, the CDR3 is TGTGCCAGCAGCGGCACCGCCAGGGCGAGGGACAGACATTTCTTTGGCTACACCTTC.

In DNA form, the CDR3 reads TGTGCCAGCAGCTCCGGGACACAAAACTATGGCTACACCTTC. This sequence encodes CASSSGTQNYGYTF. V and J are TRBV7-9 and TRBJ1-2, with a possible D match to TRBD1 (6 bases). Germline-derived CDR1 and CDR2 are SEHNR and FQNEAQ (reference sequence). Trimming removed 4 bases at V and 2 bases at J, with 11 bases between. This CDR3 has 14 amino acids.

This clone was seen only once. CDR3 amino acids: CASSPRTGATTNEKLFF. For the CDR3, the DNA is TGCGCCAGCAGCCCGCGGACAGGGGCTACGACTAATGAAAAACTGTTTTTT. This chain uses TRBV5-1 with TRBJ1-4; 9 bases are a match to TRBD1. In germline, CDR1 is SGHRS, CDR2 YFSETQ. The V and J ends lost 4 bases and 2 bases, in that order; junction bases with no gene match: 9. This CDR3 region has 17 residues.

The chain's CDR3 is CSASSWPSEPEAFF. In DNA form, the CDR3 reads TGCAGTGCTAGTAGTTGGCCGTCGGAGCCTGAAGCTTTCTTT. The J gene is TRBJ1-1, the V gene TRBV20-1, with D unresolved. The V and J ends lost 3 bases and 6 bases respectively, with 17 bases between them. There are 14 residues in the CDR3. In germline, CDR1 is DFQATT, CDR2 SNEGSKA (reference sequence).

CDR3 amino acids: CASSQETIDSNYGYTF. Written as DNA, the CDR3 is TGTGCCAGCAGCCAAGAGACCATCGACAGTAACTATGGCTACACCTTC. The chain joins TRBV4-2 to TRBJ1-2; D is perhaps TRBD1 (5 bases). Deletions cut 0 bases from V and 1 base from J, with 12 bases between. Germline V lookup: CDR1 LGHNA, CDR2 YNFKEQ. CDR3 length: 16 amino acids.

This chain links TRBV3-1 (or the pseudogene TRBV3-2) with TRBJ2-3; D gene unclear. The germline V and J ends were trimmed by 5 bases and 1 base, with 10 bases remaining between them. The germline gives CDR1 LGHDT, CDR2 YNNKEL (reference sequence). The CDR3 extends over 14 amino acids. This CDR3 reads CASSLGSGTDTQYF. CDR3 bases: TGTGCCAGCAGCTTGGGCTCTGGCACAGATACGCAGTATTTT.

This chain joins TRBV9 and TRBJ2-5; 16 nucleotides agree with TRBD2. V dropped 3 bases and J dropped 4; count of bases not matched to a gene: 9. Per the germline V gene, CDR1 is SGDLS and CDR2 is YYNGEE. The CDR3 runs to 18 residues. CDR3 sequence: CASSAGTSGGAVVETQYF. DNA for the CDR3: TGTGCCAGCAGCGCCGGGACTAGCGGGGGGGCCGTCGTAGAGACCCAGTACTTC. The full variable domain, rest sourced from reference TRBV9 and TRBJ2-5, is DSGVTQTPKHLITATGQRVTLRCSPRSGDLSVYWYQQSLDQGLQFLIQYYNGEERAKGNILERFSAQQFPDLHSELNLSSLELGDSALYFCASSAGTSGGAVVETQYFGPGTRLLVL.

The chain recombines TRBV10-1 with TRBJ1-2; D ambiguous. CDR1 and CDR2 from the germline V gene are WNHNN and SYGVQD (reference sequence). This CDR3 has 13 amino acids. Between the trimmed V and J ends, which lost 0 bases and 8 bases, there was a span of 10 bases. CDR3 region: CASSESTNGGYTF. In nucleotides, the CDR3 is TGCGCCAGCAGTGAGTCGACCAACGGGGGCTACACCTTC.

The chain uses TRBV5-4 and TRBJ2-5, with D possibly matching TRBD1 (7 bases). CDR3 length: 14 residues. Trimming took 4 bases from V and 2 from J, leaving 12 bases between them. Germline lookup yields CDR1 SGHNT and CDR2 YYREEE (reference sequence). This chain's CDR3 is CASSPGGQQETQYF. CDR3 nucleotides: TGTGCCAGCAGCCCCGGGGGACAGCAAGAGACCCAGTACTTC.

A few counts support this clone. The chain is built from TRBV6-5 and TRBJ2-3, with D possibly matching TRBD2 (6 bases). The germline gives CDR1 MNHEY, CDR2 SVGAGI. The ends were cut back, 2 bases at V and 5 bases at J, with 11 bases in the middle. The CDR3 has 14 amino acids. CDR3 nucleotides: TGTGCCAGCAGTTACCTTGCGGGGAGAGATACGCAGTATTTT. It translates to CASSYLAGRDTQYF.

The gene calls are TRBV7-9 and TRBJ2-1; 7 bases align to TRBD1. Germline CDR1 SEHNR, CDR2 FQNEAQ (reference sequence). CDR3 size: 16 residues. With 0 bases clipped from V and 4 bases from J, the junction kept 6 bases outside the gene matches. The CDR3 DNA follows: TGTGCCAGCAGCTTAGCTTCGCAGGGGGAGTACAATGAGCAGTTCTTC. This encodes CASSLASQGEYNEQFF.

This clone was seen once. This chain links TRBV15 with TRBJ1-4; D gene uncertain. This CDR3 region has 12 residues. Germline assignment: CDR1 LNHNV and CDR2 YYDKDF (reference sequence). Trimming took off 5 bases at V and 8 bases at J, with 9 bases between the two ends. CDR3 nucleotides: TGTGCCACCAGCTCCTCCGAGGAAAAACTGTTTTTT. This encodes CATSSSEEKLFF.

The J gene is TRBJ1-2, the V gene TRBV2, with TRBD1 matching over 10 bases. CDR1 SNHLY and CDR2 FYNNEI come from the germline V gene. J gave up 7 bases and V 7 bases, and 15 bases lay outside the gene matches. This CDR3 has 16 amino acids. The CDR3 DNA reads as TGTGCCAGCACCCTGGACAGGGGGTCTGATTTTTCTGGCTACACCTTC. It codes for CASTLDRGSDFSGYTF.

The chain uses TRBV6-5 and TRBJ1-1; 7 bases fit TRBD1. The length of the CDR3 is 14 residues. CDR1 is MNHEY and CDR2 is SVGAGI in the germline V gene. The junction had 10 bases not matched to a gene; V was cut back by 10 bases and J by 2 bases. Here the CDR3 reads CAIPYGTANTEAFF. CDR3 nucleotides: TGTGCCATCCCTTATGGGACAGCAAACACTGAAGCTTTCTTT.

This chain connects TRBV6-5 to TRBJ2-4; the match to TRBD1 covers 8 bases. CDR1 MNHEY and CDR2 SVGAGI come from the germline V gene. The V and J ends lost 4 bases and 6 bases, in that order; junction bases with no gene match: 11. CDR3 length: 16 amino acids. The CDR3 region has the DNA TGTGCCAGCAGTTCCCCCTTCGGACAGGGAGTAAACATTCAGTACTTC. Protein sequence: CASSSPFGQGVNIQYF.

This clone showed up just once. This chain joins TRBV9 and TRBJ1-1; D possibly corresponds to TRBD1 (6 bases). Germline assignment: CDR1 SGDLS and CDR2 YYNGEE. Trimming cost V 5 bases and J 0 bases, with 20 bases left between them. The CDR3 contains 17 residues. The CDR3 protein is CASSDNRVVAMNTEAFF. CDR3 bases: TGTGCCAGCAGTGATAACAGGGTTGTCGCCATGAACACTGAAGCTTTCTTT.

The J gene is TRBJ1-1, the V gene TRBV6-5; 10 positions agree with TRBD1. V shed 5 bases, J shed 1 base, and the junction held 4 bases outside the gene matches. CDR1 is MNHEY, CDR2 SVGAGI, per germline. The CDR3 contains 15 residues. This chain's CDR3 is CASSMTGGENTEAFF. DNA for the CDR3: TGTGCCAGCAGTATGACAGGGGGCGAGAACACTGAAGCTTTCTTT.

The rearrangement links TRBV19 to TRBJ2-3, with a weak D call TRBD1 (7 bases). Trimming removed 2 bases from V and 3 bases from J, with 21 bases in between. Germline V gives CDR1 LNHDA, CDR2 SQIVND (reference sequence). The CDR3 contains 18 residues. CDR3 residues: CASSISSWRGRWTDTQYF. For the CDR3, the DNA is TGTGCCAGTAGTATATCCTCTTGGAGGGGGCGCTGGACAGATACGCAGTATTTT.